This TCR beta chain was recorded in a study of T cell changes during pregnancy in multiple sclerosis. The V and J ends lost 2 bases and 4 bases respectively, with 8 bases between them. The CDR3 spans 13 residues. The germline gives CDR1 MNHEY, CDR2 SVGAGI. Profiled with immunoSEQ multiplex PCR; TCRdb holds only in-frame clones, not every one. Of 30,000 or so clones listed, 90% to 95% are singletons. Only one count was recorded for this clone. Material: CD4+ T cells from peripheral blood mononuclear cells, obtained after pregnancy. This sequence was found in a female donor with multiple sclerosis, enrolled in a pregnancy study. The chain combines TRBV6-5 with TRBJ1-1, with D unresolved. CDR3 DNA: TGTGCCAGCAGTTACGAGCGACGCACTGAAGCTTTCTTT. Its protein product is CASSYERRTEAFF.